This is a list of T cell receptor beta chains from one sample in a study of blood T cell repertoires in COVID-19. Clones were read by immunoSEQ multiplex PCR, and TCRdb kept only the in-frame ones, dropping some. There are about 170,000 clones in the sample; around 80% occur only once, and roughly 8.6% lies in the top ten. What was sequenced was peripheral blood. These receptor sequences come from a man between 60 and 70 years old with acute or convalescent COVID-19. The CDR3 runs from the conserved cysteine through the conserved F or W.

J gene: TRBJ2-5
CDR3 length: 16
V gene: TRBV5-5
CDR3 protein: CASSLAVGGGGETQYF

J gene: TRBJ2-7
CDR3 length: 13
V gene: TRBV29-1
CDR3 protein: CSVERQGAGEQYF

J gene: TRBJ2-5
CDR3 length: 13
V gene: TRBV29-1
CDR3 protein: CSVKGQGVQTQYF

J gene: TRBJ1-4
CDR3 length: 15
V gene: TRBV14
CDR3 protein: CASSKEFATNEKLFF

J gene: TRBJ1-2
CDR3 length: 15
V gene: TRBV11-2
CDR3 protein: CASSLQWGREEGYTF

J gene: TRBJ1-6
CDR3 length: 15
V gene: TRBV11-2
CDR3 protein: CASSLGDFGSSPLHF

J gene: TRBJ1-4
CDR3 length: 13
V gene: TRBV30
CDR3 protein: CAWNEGVVEKLFF

J gene: TRBJ2-1
CDR3 length: 14
V gene: TRBV13
CDR3 protein: CASSPGQGHNEQFF

J gene: TRBJ1-2
CDR3 length: 17
V gene: TRBV13
CDR3 protein: CASSLVSRGRVDYGYTF

J gene: TRBJ1-2
CDR3 length: 15
V gene: TRBV9
CDR3 protein: CASSTWDRGRGGYTF

J gene: TRBJ2-3
CDR3 length: 15
V gene: TRBV7-2
CDR3 protein: CASSVGDKGRDTQYF

J gene: TRBJ1-1
CDR3 length: 19
V gene: TRBV3-1/TRBV3-2
CDR3 protein: CASSQVVFGTVTMNTEAFF

J gene: TRBJ1-6
CDR3 length: 18
V gene: TRBV11-2
CDR3 protein: CASSSTGGESSYNSPLHF

J gene: TRBJ2-1
CDR3 length: 17
V gene: TRBV5-1
CDR3 protein: CASSSRTSGGSYNEQFF

J gene: TRBJ1-5
CDR3 length: 14
V gene: TRBV7-2
CDR3 protein: CASSEQGRQRPQHF

J gene: TRBJ1-3
CDR3 length: 16
V gene: TRBV4-1
CDR3 protein: CASSQEMATSGNTIYF

J gene: TRBJ2-7
CDR3 length: 13
V gene: TRBV19
CDR3 protein: CASSMELTYEQYF

J gene: TRBJ2-7
CDR3 length: 12
V gene: TRBV25-1
CDR3 protein: CASSVQAYEQYF

J gene: TRBJ1-2
CDR3 length: 13
V gene: TRBV6-2/TRBV6-3
CDR3 protein: CASSYSWNSGYTF

J gene: TRBJ2-7
CDR3 length: 13
V gene: TRBV5-1
CDR3 protein: CASSLDRVGEQYF

J gene: TRBJ1-2
CDR3 length: 12
V gene: TRBV7-9
CDR3 protein: CASRGLTYGYTF

J gene: TRBJ1-5
CDR3 length: 18
V gene: TRBV24-1
CDR3 protein: CATSDPRGGPPSNQPQHF

J gene: TRBJ1-5
CDR3 length: 15
V gene: TRBV6-5
CDR3 protein: CASNDRGYSNQPQHF

J gene: TRBJ1-6
CDR3 length: 15
V gene: TRBV10-3
CDR3 protein: CAISESILTDRALHF

J gene: TRBJ1-2
CDR3 length: 14
V gene: TRBV7-9
CDR3 protein: CASTPSGAAYGYTF

J gene: TRBJ1-1
CDR3 length: 14
V gene: TRBV19
CDR3 protein: CASTKTGGNTEAFF

J gene: TRBJ1-2
CDR3 length: 14
V gene: TRBV4-2
CDR3 protein: CASSQDPANYGYTF

J gene: TRBJ2-3
CDR3 length: 16
V gene: TRBV3-1/TRBV3-2
CDR3 protein: CASSFISGGDTDTQYF

J gene: TRBJ2-7
CDR3 length: 12
V gene: TRBV5-6
CDR3 protein: CASSQDSYEQYF

J gene: TRBJ2-7
CDR3 length: 14
V gene: TRBV18
CDR3 protein: CASSPDRISYEQYF

J gene: TRBJ2-7
CDR3 length: 14
V gene: TRBV21-1
CDR3 protein: CASRPRPSSYEQYF

J gene: TRBJ1-2
CDR3 length: 13
V gene: TRBV9
CDR3 protein: CASSARGNYGYTF

J gene: TRBJ2-3
CDR3 length: 15
V gene: TRBV19
CDR3 protein: CASSRGQGGADTQYF

J gene: TRBJ2-7
CDR3 length: 10
V gene: TRBV29-1
CDR3 protein: CSAFSNEQYF

J gene: TRBJ1-6
CDR3 length: 17
V gene: TRBV4-2
CDR3 protein: CASSQSTLGQGNSPLHF

J gene: TRBJ1-2
CDR3 length: 14
V gene: TRBV6-5
CDR3 protein: CASSYATGAEGYTF

J gene: TRBJ2-5
CDR3 length: 17
V gene: TRBV11-2
CDR3 protein: CASSLRKAGAYQETQYF

J gene: TRBJ2-2
CDR3 length: 15
V gene: TRBV7-8
CDR3 protein: CASSFQGTNTGELFF

J gene: TRBJ1-1
CDR3 length: 13
V gene: TRBV6-5
CDR3 protein: CASSMTGNTEAFF

J gene: TRBJ2-1
CDR3 length: 16
V gene: TRBV27
CDR3 protein: CASSLRRTGLGNEQFF